This TCR beta chain stems from a study of blood T cell repertoires in COVID-19 (TCRdb year 2020). In terms of the full investigation: The collaborator samples originated in the United States, Italy and Spain and spanned the acute and convalescent phases of COVID-19. The material from the prospective study consisted of cDNA or gDNA derived from T cells, B-cell-depleted T cells, or PBMCs. Deeply sampled blood TCRbeta repertoires from subjects exposed to, actively infected with, or recovered from COVID-19 were included in the dataset. The repertoires were released in a freely available public database meant as a resource for research on the immune response to SARS-CoV-2. Samples were obtained from the ongoing ImmuneRACE study (first 160 participants) and from roughly 1,300 subjects provided by 6 global collaborators. Nearly every sample came with metadata listing a de-identified subject ID, COVID-19 status, age in years and sex. Where available, HLA class I and class II types were obtained from metadata supplied by the sample provider rather than from assay-based typing.

At the junction V is shortened by 1 base and J by 12 bases, with 13 bases in between. The germline V gene gives CDR1 as LGHNA and CDR2 as YNFKEQ. The CDR3 spans 13 residues, from the cysteine through the phenylalanine. Solely the CDR3 DNA is kept, with 39 bases framed from the first base. The immunoSEQ Assay, a bias-controlled multiplex PCR, was used to amplify TCRbeta CDR3 regions from genomic DNA. The paper's data handling went like this. The number of nucleated cells in each sample was estimated by amplification of reference gene primers within the assay. Sequence reads were collapsed and filtered to measure the absolute abundance of every unique TCRbeta CDR3 rearrangement. For each sample, productive Simpson clonality was calculated as the square root of Simpson's diversity index across productive rearrangements. The clones in this table, taken by TCRdb from immuneACCESS, are in-frame only. Not every clone is retained; where verified, under half of the shortfall comes from an unresolved V gene, and the cause of the rest is unknown. The D gene and trimming were derived from the DNA, and the V and J assignments and clone size from that table. Present in this sample are about 300,000 clones, 83% of which were seen just once. 8% to 10% of the sample lies in the top ten.

Another Seattle source contributed samples from volunteer blood donors who had recovered from COVID-19. Whole blood was collected in K2EDTA tubes by collaborating institutions according to the institutions' own protocols. For TCRbeta analysis, collaborator samples were shipped as frozen whole blood, as isolated PBMCs, or as DNA extracted from either sample type. General findings and caveats noted by the study authors: The quantity of clinical and demographic metadata differed by source and by participant and was supplied without curation.

Comments on this clone: Its antigen remains undetermined. The sample holds no much larger clone one base away, and base qualities are not on file.

Sequencing was carried out using peripheral blood. In this chain, TRBV4-2 is recombined with TRBJ1-5, with a tentative D gene TRBD1 over 5 matching bases. The sequence derives from a woman aged 50 to 65 who had recovered from COVID-19. The CDR3 protein: CASSQVSSRVQHF. The bases read TGTGCCAGCAGCCAAGTTAGCTCCAGGGTCCAGCATTTT.